Presented here are 5 T cell receptor beta chains from one specimen sequenced in a study of T-cell reconstitution after alpha-beta-depleted transplantation in children. Preparing the TCRbeta library involved the use of unique molecular identifiers. One entry per CDR3 protein results from TCRdb running MiXCR on the PCR reads. The sample lists approximately 50,000 distinct CDR3 sequences; around half were seen once. The sequenced sample was peripheral blood, obtained before TCRalphabeta/CD19-depleted stem cell transplant. The receptors shown here come from a boy less than two years old with SCID, due to receive a stem cell transplant.

The chain has TRBV27 and TRBJ1-3; D may be TRBD1 (6 bases). The CDR3 runs 16 residues. Germline V gene sequence: CDR1 MNHEY, CDR2 SMNVEV (reference sequence). Between the trimmed V and J ends, which lost 6 bases and 2 bases, there was a span of 17 bases. CDR3 residues: CASSPLDQGTGNTIYF. CDR3 sequence (DNA): TGTGCCAGCAGCCCCCTTGACCAGGGGACTGGAAACACCATATATTTT.

This clonotype appeared a few times. The rearrangement joins TRBV20-1 to TRBJ2-7, with D possibly TRBD1 on 6 matching bases. V was cut by 6 bases and J by 0 bases, with 12 bases left in between. In germline, CDR1 is DFQATT, CDR2 SNEGSKA (reference sequence). This CDR3 spans 13 amino acids. CDR3 protein: CSASDRNSYEQYF. The CDR3, as DNA: TGCAGTGCCTCGGACAGAAACTCCTACGAGCAGTACTTC.

The chain is built from TRBV10-3 and TRBJ1-2; 7 nucleotides align to TRBD1. This CDR3 is 14 amino acids long. CDR1 is ENHRY and CDR2 is SYGVKD in the germline V gene. The ends lost 4 bases at V and 8 bases at J; junction bases unmatched: 10. The CDR3 region has the DNA TGTGCCATCAGTGCAATCAGGGGGAAGGAAGGCTACACCTTC. Translating it yields CAISAIRGKEGYTF.

This clonotype showed up just a few times. The CDR3 loop reads CSAHGQGRNEKLFF. Written as DNA, the CDR3 is TGCAGTGCGCACGGACAGGGGCGAAATGAAAAACTGTTTTTT. The chain recombines TRBV20-1 with TRBJ1-4, with 9 bases matching TRBD1. Germline V CDR1 and CDR2: DFQATT, SNEGSKA (reference sequence). This CDR3 has 14 amino acids. V lost 6 bases to trimming and J lost 5 bases; unmatched junction nucleotides: 7.

The genes are TRBV21-1 and TRBJ2-1; no check of the table's D call, TRBD2, against the DNA was made. TRBV21-1 is given as a pseudogene. There are 13 residues in the CDR3. CDR3 DNA sequence: TGTGCCAGCAGCAAAGGAGGAGGAGGTGAGCAGTTCTTC. The encoded protein is CASSKGGGGEQFF.